This T cell receptor (beta chain) is drawn from a study of blood T cells in healthy people across ages. Study in general: The template switching approach captured approximately one barcoded beta molecule for every two T cells.

A sample-barcoded 5' primer and a J-beta primer mix were used in a second PCR of roughly 6 to 12 cycles. A single record per CDR3 protein comes from TCRdb applying MiXCR to the 5' RACE reads. The top ten hold 11% of the sample, which has about 1.6 million distinct CDR3 sequences, around 35% seen once. At least ten counts were recorded for this clonotype. This TCR derives from a woman in her 30s in good health. Source material: blood.

In DNA, the CDR3 is TGCAGCGTTGGGCTAGCGGGAGGGGATGAGCAGTTCTTC. Translated: CSVGLAGGDEQFF. The chain joins TRBV29-1 to TRBJ2-1; 12 positions match TRBD2. V lost 4 bases to trimming and J lost 8 bases; unmatched junction nucleotides: 3. Germline V gene data show CDR1 as SQVTM and CDR2 as ANQGSEA. The CDR3 is 13 amino acids.